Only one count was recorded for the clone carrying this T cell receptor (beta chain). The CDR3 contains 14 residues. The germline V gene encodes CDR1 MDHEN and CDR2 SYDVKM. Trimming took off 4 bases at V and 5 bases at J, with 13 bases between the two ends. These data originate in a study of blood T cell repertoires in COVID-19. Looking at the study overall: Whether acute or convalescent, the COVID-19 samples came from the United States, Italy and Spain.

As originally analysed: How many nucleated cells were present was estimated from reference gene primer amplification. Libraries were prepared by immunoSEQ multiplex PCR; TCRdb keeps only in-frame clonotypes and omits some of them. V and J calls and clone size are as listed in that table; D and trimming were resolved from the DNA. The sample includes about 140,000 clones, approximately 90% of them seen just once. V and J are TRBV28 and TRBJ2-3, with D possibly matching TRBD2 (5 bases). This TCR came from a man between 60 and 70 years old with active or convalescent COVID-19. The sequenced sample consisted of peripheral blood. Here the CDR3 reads CASSSGVLGDTQYF. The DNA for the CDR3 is TGTGCCAGCAGTTCCGGGGTTTTGGGAGATACGCAGTATTTT.